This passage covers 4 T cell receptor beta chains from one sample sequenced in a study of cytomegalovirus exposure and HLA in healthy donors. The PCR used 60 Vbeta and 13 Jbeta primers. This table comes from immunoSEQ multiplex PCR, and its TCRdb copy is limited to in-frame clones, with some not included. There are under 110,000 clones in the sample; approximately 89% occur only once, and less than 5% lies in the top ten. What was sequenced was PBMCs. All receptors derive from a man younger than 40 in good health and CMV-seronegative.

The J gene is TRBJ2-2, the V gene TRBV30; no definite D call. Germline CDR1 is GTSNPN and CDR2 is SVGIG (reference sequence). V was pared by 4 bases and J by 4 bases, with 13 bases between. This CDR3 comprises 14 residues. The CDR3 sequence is CAWTFVVPTGELFF. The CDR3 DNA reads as TGTGCCTGGACCTTCGTAGTGCCCACCGGGGAGCTGTTTTTT.

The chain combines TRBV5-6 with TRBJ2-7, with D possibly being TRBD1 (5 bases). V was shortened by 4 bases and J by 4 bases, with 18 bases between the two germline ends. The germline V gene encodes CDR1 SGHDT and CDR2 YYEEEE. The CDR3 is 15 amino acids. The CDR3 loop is CASSRPIQGGYEQYF. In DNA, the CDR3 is TGTGCCAGCAGCCGACCTATCCAGGGCGGATACGAGCAGTACTTC. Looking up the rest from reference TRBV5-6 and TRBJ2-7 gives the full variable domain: DAGVTQSPTHLIKTRGQQVTLRCSPKSGHDTVSWYQQALGQGPQFIFQYYEEEERQRGNFPDRFSGHQFPNYSSELNVNALLLGDSALYLCASSRPIQGGYEQYFGPGTRLTVT.

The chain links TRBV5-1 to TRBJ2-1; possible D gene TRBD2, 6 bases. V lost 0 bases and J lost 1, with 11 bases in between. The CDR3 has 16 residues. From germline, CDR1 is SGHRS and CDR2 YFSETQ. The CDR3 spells CASSLGGLLSYNEQFF. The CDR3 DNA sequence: TGCGCCAGCAGCTTGGGTGGACTATTGTCCTACAATGAGCAGTTCTTC.

The CDR3 DNA reads TGTGCCACAGGGGGGTCCTCTGAAGCTTTCTTT. Translating it yields CATGGSSEAFF. This chain links TRBV2 with TRBJ1-1; 7 nucleotides agree with TRBD1. The CDR3 spans 11 residues. The trim removed 10 bases at V and 6 bases at J, leaving 5 bases unmatched. The germline V gene has CDR1 SNHLY and CDR2 FYNNEI.